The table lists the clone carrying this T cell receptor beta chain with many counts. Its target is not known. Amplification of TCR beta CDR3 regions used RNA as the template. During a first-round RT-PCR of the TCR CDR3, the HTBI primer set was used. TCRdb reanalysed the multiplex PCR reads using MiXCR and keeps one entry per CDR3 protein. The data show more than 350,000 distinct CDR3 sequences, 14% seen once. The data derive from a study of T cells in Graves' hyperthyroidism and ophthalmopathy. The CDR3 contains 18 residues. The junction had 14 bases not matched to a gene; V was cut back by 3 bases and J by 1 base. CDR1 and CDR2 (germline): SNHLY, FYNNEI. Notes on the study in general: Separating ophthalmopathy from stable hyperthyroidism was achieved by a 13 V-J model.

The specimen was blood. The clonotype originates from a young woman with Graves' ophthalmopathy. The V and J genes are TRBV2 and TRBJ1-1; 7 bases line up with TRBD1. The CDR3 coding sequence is TGTGCCAGCAGTGAGGGATGGGACAGCCAAAAAGCGAACACTGAAGCTTTCTTT. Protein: CASSEGWDSQKANTEAFF.